The clone carrying this T cell receptor (beta chain) was recorded a few times. Antigen specificity is unknown. This sample is drawn from a study of T cells after yellow fever vaccination. Notes on the study in general: It was a weaker secondary response, yet one that peaked faster, at day 5 versus 15. The study re-detected most primary-vaccination clones after the booster (around 96% CD4, 88% CD8). The presence of abundant clonotypes contaminating from the bulk population was possible in FACS-sorted repertoires.

There are 17 residues in the CDR3. V was pared by 1 base and J by 1 base, with 7 bases of the junction left unmatched. The V gene's germline CDR1 is SGHVS and CDR2 FQNEAQ. Generation of TCR cDNA used 5'RACE template switching (which added a universal primer site and UMIs). From the 5' RACE reads, TCRdb called clonotypes with MiXCR, one entry per CDR3 protein. The sample has some 320,000 distinct CDR3 sequences, approximately 9% seen once. The source material was PBMCs, sampled on the day of the first yellow fever vaccination. J is TRBJ2-3 and V is TRBV7-8; TRBD2 matches at 8 bases. The TCR originated in a man between 18 and 35 years old who received the YFV17D yellow fever vaccine. The CDR3 coding sequence is TGTGCCAGCAGCTTAGGGCGGGGGGCGGCTGGCACAGATACGCAGTATTTT. Translating gives CASSLGRGAAGTDTQYF. The variable domain in full, completed from reference TRBV7-8 and TRBJ2-3, reads GAGVSQSPRYKVAKRGQDVALRCDPISGHVSLFWYQQALGQGPEFLTYFQNEAQLDKSGLPSDRFFAERPEGSVSTLKIQRTQQEDSAVYLCASSLGRGAAGTDTQYFGPGTRLTVL.